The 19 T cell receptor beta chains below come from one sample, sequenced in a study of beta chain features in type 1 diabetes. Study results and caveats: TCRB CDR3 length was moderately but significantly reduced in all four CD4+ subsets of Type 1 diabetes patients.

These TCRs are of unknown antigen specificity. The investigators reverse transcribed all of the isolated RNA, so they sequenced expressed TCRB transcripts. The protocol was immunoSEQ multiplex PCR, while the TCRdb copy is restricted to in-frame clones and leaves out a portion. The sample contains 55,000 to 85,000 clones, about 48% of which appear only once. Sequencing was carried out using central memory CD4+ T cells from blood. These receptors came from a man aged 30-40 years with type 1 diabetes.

CDR3 in amino acids: CASSPPGAGELFF. For the CDR3, the DNA is TGCGCCAGCAGCCCACCGGGAGCCGGGGAGCTGTTTTTT. V usage is TRBV4-1 and J usage is TRBJ2-2, with a weak D call TRBD2 (6 bases). The germline CDR1 and CDR2 sequences are MGHRA and YSYEKL. V dropped 4 bases and J dropped 6 bases, with 9 bases sitting between them. The CDR3 has 13 residues.

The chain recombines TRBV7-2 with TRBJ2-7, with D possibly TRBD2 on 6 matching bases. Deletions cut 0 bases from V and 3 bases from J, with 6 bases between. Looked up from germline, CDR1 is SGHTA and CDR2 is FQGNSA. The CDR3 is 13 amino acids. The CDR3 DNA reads TGTGCCAGCAGCTTAGCGGGGGGCTACGAGCAGTACTTC. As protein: CASSLAGGYEQYF.

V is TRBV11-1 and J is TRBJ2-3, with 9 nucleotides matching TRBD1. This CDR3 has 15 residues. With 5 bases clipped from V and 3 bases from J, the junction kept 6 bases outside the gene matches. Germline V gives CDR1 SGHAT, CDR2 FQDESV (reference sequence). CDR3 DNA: TGTGCCAGCAGCCCTCAGACAGGGGGGACAGATACGCAGTATTTT. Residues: CASSPQTGGTDTQYF.

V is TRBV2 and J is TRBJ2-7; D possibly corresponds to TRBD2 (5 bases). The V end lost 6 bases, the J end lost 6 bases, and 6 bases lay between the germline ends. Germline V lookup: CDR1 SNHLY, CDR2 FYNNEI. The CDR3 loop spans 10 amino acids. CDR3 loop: CASSRGEQYF. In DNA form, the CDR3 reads TGTGCCAGCAGCCGGGGCGAGCAGTACTTC.

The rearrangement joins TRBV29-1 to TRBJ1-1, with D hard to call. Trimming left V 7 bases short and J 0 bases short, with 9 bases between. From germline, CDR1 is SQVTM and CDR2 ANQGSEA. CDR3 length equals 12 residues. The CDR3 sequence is CSALHMNTEAFF. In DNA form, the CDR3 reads TGCAGCGCACTACACATGAACACTGAAGCTTTCTTT.

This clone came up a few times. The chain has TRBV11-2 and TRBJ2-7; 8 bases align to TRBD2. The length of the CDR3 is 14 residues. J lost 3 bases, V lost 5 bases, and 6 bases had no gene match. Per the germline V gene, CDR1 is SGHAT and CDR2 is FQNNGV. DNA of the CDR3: TGTGCCAGCAGCCCTCGGGAGGGGGGCTACGAGCAGTACTTC. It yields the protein CASSPREGGYEQYF.

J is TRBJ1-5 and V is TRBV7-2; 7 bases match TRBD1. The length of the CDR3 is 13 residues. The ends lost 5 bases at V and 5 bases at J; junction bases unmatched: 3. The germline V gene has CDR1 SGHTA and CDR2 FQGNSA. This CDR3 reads CASSTDRDQPQHF. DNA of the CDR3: TGTGCCAGCAGCACCGACAGGGATCAGCCCCAGCATTTT.

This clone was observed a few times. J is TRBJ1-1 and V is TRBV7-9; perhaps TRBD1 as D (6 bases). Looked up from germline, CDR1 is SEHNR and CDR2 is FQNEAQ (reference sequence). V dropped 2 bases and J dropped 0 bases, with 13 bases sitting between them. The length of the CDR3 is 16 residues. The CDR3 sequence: CASSLQGTSVNTEAFF. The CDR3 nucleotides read TGTGCCAGCAGCTTACAGGGGACATCGGTGAACACTGAAGCTTTCTTT.

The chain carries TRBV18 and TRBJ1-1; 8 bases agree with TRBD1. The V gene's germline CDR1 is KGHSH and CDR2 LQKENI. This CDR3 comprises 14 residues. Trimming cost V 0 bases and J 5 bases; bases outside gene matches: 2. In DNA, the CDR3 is TGTGCCAGCTCACCACCCGACAGGGGTACTGAAGCTTTCTTT. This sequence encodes CASSPPDRGTEAFF.

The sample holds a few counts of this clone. In DNA, the CDR3 is TGTGCCAGCTCTCCTAGCGGGAAGAGCTCCTACAATGAGCAGTTCTTC. This sequence encodes CASSPSGKSSYNEQFF. The chain is built from TRBV18 and TRBJ2-1, with 9 bases fitting TRBD2. Germline values: CDR1 KGHSH, CDR2 LQKENI. With V trimmed by 6 bases and J by 0 bases, 6 bases remained unmatched. The CDR3 totals 16 residues.

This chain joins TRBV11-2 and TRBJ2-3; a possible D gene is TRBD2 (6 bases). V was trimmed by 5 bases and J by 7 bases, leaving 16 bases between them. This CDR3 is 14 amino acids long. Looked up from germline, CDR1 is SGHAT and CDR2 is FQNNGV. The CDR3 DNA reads TGTGCCAGCAGCCCTGGGACTGCCTGGAATACGCAGTATTTT. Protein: CASSPGTAWNTQYF.

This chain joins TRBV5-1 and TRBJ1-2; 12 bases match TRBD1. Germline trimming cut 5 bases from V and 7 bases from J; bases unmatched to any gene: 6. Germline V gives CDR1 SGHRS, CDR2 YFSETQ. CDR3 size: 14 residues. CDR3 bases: TGCGCCAGCAGTGTCGGGACAGGGGGCTTTGGCTACACCTTC. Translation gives CASSVGTGGFGYTF.

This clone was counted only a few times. The CDR3 region has the DNA TGCGCCAGCAGCTTCACAGGGCAGGGGGCCGGCGGGGAGCTGTTTTTT. Translated, it gives CASSFTGQGAGGELFF. This chain connects TRBV5-1 to TRBJ2-2; the match to TRBD1 covers 8 bases. The trim removed 2 bases at V and 7 bases at J, leaving 10 bases unmatched. CDR3 size: 16 residues. Germline V gene lookup returns CDR1 SGHRS and CDR2 YFSETQ.

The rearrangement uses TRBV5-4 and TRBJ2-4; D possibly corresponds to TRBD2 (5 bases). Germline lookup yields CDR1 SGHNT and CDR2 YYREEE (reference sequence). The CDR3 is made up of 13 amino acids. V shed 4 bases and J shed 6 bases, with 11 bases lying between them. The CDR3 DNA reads TGTGCCAGCAGCCGGACTGGAATAAACATTCAGTACTTC. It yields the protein CASSRTGINIQYF.

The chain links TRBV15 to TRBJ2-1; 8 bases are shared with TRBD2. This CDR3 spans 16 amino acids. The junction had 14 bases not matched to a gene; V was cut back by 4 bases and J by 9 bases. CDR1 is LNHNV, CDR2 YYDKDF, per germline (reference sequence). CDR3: CATSTALAGGLVEQFF. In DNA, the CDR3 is TGTGCCACCAGCACGGCCCTAGCGGGTGGACTTGTTGAGCAGTTCTTC. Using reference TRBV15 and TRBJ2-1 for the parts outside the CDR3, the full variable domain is DAMVIQNPRYQVTQFGKPVTLSCSQTLNHNVMYWYQQKSSQAPKLLFHYYDKDFNNEADTPDNFQSRRPNTSFCFLDIRSPGLGDTAMYLCATSTALAGGLVEQFFGPGTRLTVL.

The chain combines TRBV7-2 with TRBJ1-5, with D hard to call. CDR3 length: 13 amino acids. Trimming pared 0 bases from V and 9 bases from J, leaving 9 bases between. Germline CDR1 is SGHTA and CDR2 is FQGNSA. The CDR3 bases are TGTGCCAGCAGCTTAGCCAGGAATGGGCCCCAGCATTTT. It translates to CASSLARNGPQHF.

The CDR3 DNA reads TGCGCCAGCAGCTTGGCAGGACAGGGGGCTCTTGGCTACACCTTC. This codes for CASSLAGQGALGYTF. The J gene is TRBJ1-2, the V gene TRBV5-1; 11 positions agree with TRBD1. The CDR3 contains 15 residues. The trim removed 0 bases at V and 7 bases at J, leaving 5 bases unmatched. Germline CDR1 and CDR2: SGHRS and YFSETQ.

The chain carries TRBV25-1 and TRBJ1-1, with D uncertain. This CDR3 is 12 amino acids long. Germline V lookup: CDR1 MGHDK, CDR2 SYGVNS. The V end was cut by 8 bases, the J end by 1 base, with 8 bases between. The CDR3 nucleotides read TGTGCCAGCGGGGAGGGGAACACTGAAGCTTTCTTT. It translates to CASGEGNTEAFF.

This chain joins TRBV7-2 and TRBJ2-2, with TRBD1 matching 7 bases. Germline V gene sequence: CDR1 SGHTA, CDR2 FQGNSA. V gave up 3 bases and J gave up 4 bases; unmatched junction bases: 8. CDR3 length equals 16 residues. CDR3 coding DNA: TGTGCCAGCAGCTTTAACAGGGGCAAAGGCACCGGGGAGCTGTTTTTT. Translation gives CASSFNRGKGTGELFF. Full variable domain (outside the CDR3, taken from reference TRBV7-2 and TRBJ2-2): GAGVSQSPSNKVTEKGKDVELRCDPISGHTALYWYRQSLGQGLEFLIYFQGNSAPDKSGLPSDRFSAERTGGSVSTLTIQRTQQEDSAVYLCASSFNRGKGTGELFFGEGSRLTVL.